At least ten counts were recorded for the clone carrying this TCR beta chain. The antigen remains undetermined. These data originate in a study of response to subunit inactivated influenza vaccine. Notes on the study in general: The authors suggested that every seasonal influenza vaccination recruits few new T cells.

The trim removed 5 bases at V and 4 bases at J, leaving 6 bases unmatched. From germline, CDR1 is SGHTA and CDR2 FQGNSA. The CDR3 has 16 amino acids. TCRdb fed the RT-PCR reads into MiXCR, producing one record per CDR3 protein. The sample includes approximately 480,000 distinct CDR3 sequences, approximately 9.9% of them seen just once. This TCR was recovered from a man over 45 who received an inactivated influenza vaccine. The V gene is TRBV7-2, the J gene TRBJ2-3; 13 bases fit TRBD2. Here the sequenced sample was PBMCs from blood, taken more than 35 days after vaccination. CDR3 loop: CASSPRLAGGPDTQYF. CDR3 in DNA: TGTGCCAGCAGCCCCCGACTAGCGGGGGGCCCAGATACGCAGTATTTT. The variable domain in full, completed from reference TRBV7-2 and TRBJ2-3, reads GAGVSQSPSNKVTEKGKDVELRCDPISGHTALYWYRQSLGQGLEFLIYFQGNSAPDKSGLPSDRFSAERTGGSVSTLTIQRTQQEDSAVYLCASSPRLAGGPDTQYFGPGTRLTVL.